Shown below are 20 T cell receptor beta chains from a single sample sequenced in a study of shared clonotypes between healthy human individuals. Sequencing used immunoSEQ multiplex PCR; TCRdb keeps in-frame clones, though not all of them. This table holds fewer than 850,000 clones, around 91% found once. Sequenced input: memory CD8+ T cells from PBMCs. The sample's subset: CD45RO+ cells pooled with CCR7-negative TemRA cells. These receptors all come from a man aged 18 to 29 in good health. Some clones in this sample may be carry-over from other donors' samples.

This clone showed up just once. The chain recombines TRBV2 with TRBJ1-3; D ambiguous. The CDR3 length is 15 residues. In germline, CDR1 is SNHLY, CDR2 FYNNEI. V dropped 8 bases and J dropped 0 bases, with 14 bases sitting between them. CDR3 DNA: TGTGCCAGCTGCTGCGGTGGGAGCTCTGGAAACACCATATATTTT. This encodes CASCCGGSSGNTIYF.

The J gene is TRBJ2-7, the V gene TRBV19, with 10 bases fitting TRBD2. CDR3 size: 14 residues. CDR1 and CDR2 (germline): LNHDA, SQIVND (reference sequence). Trimming took 6 bases from V and 7 from J; bases not matched to a gene: 9. DNA for the CDR3: TGTGCCAGTAGGGCTAGCGGGAGTTTCGGAGAGCAGTACTTC. Amino acid sequence: CASRASGSFGEQYF.

This chain links TRBV9 with TRBJ1-6, with D unresolved. Germline values: CDR1 SGDLS, CDR2 YYNGEE. The V end was cut by 1 base, the J end by 0 bases, with 2 bases between. This CDR3 region has 14 residues. CDR3 nucleotides: TGTGCCAGCAGCGTACTCTCCTATAATTCACCCCTCCACTTT. The encoded protein is CASSVLSYNSPLHF. The complete variable domain, with remaining parts taken from reference TRBV9 and TRBJ1-6, reads DSGVTQTPKHLITATGQRVTLRCSPRSGDLSVYWYQQSLDQGLQFLIQYYNGEERAKGNILERFSAQQFPDLHSELNLSSLELGDSALYFCASSVLSYNSPLHFGNGTRLTVT.

The chain links TRBV7-6 to TRBJ2-3, with 7 bases matching TRBD1. J lost 4 bases, V lost 3 bases, and 1 base had no gene match. This CDR3 comprises 13 residues. In germline, CDR1 is SGHVS, CDR2 FNYEAQ. The CDR3 sequence is CASSLDRSDTQYF. CDR3 sequence (DNA): TGTGCCAGCAGCTTGGACAGGTCAGATACGCAGTATTTT.

This chain uses TRBV10-2 with TRBJ2-1; TRBD2 matches at 14 bases. This CDR3 is 15 amino acids long. Losses at the gene ends were 4 bases for V and 9 bases for J; bases not matched to a gene: 5. Germline V gene data show CDR1 as WSHSY and CDR2 as SAAADI. The CDR3 sequence: CASSATSGRAVEQFF. The DNA of the CDR3 is TGCGCCAGCAGTGCGACTAGCGGGAGGGCCGTTGAGCAGTTCTTC.

The chain couples TRBV7-6 to TRBJ2-1; the match to TRBD1 covers 9 bases. Looked up from germline, CDR1 is SGHVS and CDR2 is FNYEAQ. J was trimmed by 14 bases and V by 1 base; bases with no gene match: 6. The CDR3 is made up of 13 amino acids. CDR3 DNA sequence: TGTGCCAGCAGCTTAGGGGACAGGGCAGGCGAGTTCTTC. Residues: CASSLGDRAGEFF.

V is TRBV7-9 and J is TRBJ1-1, with a possible D match to TRBD1 (6 bases). This CDR3 spans 13 amino acids. Trimming shortened V by 5 bases and J by 6 bases, and 13 bases separated the two germline ends. Germline CDR1 is SEHNR and CDR2 is FQNEAQ (reference sequence). The CDR3: CASSLRTVAEAFF. In nucleotides, the CDR3 is TGTGCCAGCAGCCTTCGGACAGTCGCTGAAGCTTTCTTT.

The chain is built from TRBV5-6 and TRBJ2-7, with a weak D call TRBD2 (6 bases). V was clipped by 4 bases and J by 2 bases, with 10 bases between them. The CDR3 is 13 amino acids. Germline CDR1 is SGHDT and CDR2 is YYEEEE. The DNA of the CDR3 is TGTGCCAGCAGCGGGGACTCCCCCTACGAGCAGTACTTC. Its protein is CASSGDSPYEQYF.

The rearrangement uses TRBV27 and TRBJ2-1, with TRBD1 identical over 9 bases. Germline V gene lookup returns CDR1 MNHEY and CDR2 SMNVEV (reference sequence). J was trimmed by 8 bases and V by 5 bases; bases with no gene match: 7. CDR3 length: 14 amino acids. DNA of the CDR3: TGTGCCAGCAGTAGCCGGGACAGGGCCTATGAGCAGTTCTTC. Translation gives CASSSRDRAYEQFF.

V gene TRBV7-2 combines with J gene TRBJ1-1; perhaps TRBD1 as D (6 bases). The CDR3 is 15 residues long. Germline V gene sequence: CDR1 SGHTA, CDR2 FQGNSA. The V end was cut by 1 base, the J end by 0 bases, with 9 bases between. CDR3 DNA sequence: TGTGCCAGCAGCTTAGTCGCAGGGGTGAACACTGAAGCTTTCTTT. This encodes CASSLVAGVNTEAFF.

The genes are TRBV7-9 and TRBJ1-3, with D unresolved. Trimming pared 2 bases from V and 0 bases from J, leaving 8 bases between. Germline values: CDR1 SEHNR, CDR2 FQNEAQ (reference sequence). This CDR3 comprises 15 residues. The CDR3 DNA sequence: TGTGCCAGCAGCTTACCCCTTGTCTCTGGAAACACCATATATTTT. This gives the protein CASSLPLVSGNTIYF. Filled out from reference TRBV7-9 and TRBJ1-3, the complete variable domain reads DTGVSQNPRHKITKRGQNVTFRCDPISEHNRLYWYRQTLGQGPEFLTYFQNEAQLEKSRLLSDRFSAERPKGSFSTLEIQRTEQGDSAMYLCASSLPLVSGNTIYFGEGSWLTVV.

The chain uses TRBV13 and TRBJ2-5; D not resolved. The germline V gene has CDR1 PRHDT and CDR2 FYEKMQ (reference sequence). Trimming removed 1 base at V and 0 bases at J, with 12 bases between. The CDR3 has 16 amino acids. The CDR3 reads CASSLAAGRNQETQYF. CDR3 bases: TGTGCCAGCAGCTTAGCAGCAGGAAGAAACCAAGAGACCCAGTACTTC.

The rearrangement links TRBV10-2 to TRBJ1-1; a possible D gene is TRBD1 (5 bases). The germline V and J ends were trimmed by 5 bases and 2 bases, with 18 bases remaining between them. CDR3 length equals 16 residues. Germline V gives CDR1 WSHSY, CDR2 SAAADI. CDR3 in DNA: TGCGCCAGCAGTTCTAGTCCAGGGAGTACCAACACTGAAGCTTTCTTT. This gives the protein CASSSSPGSTNTEAFF.

The rearrangement uses TRBV6-5 and TRBJ1-1, with unresolved D. Germline V lookup: CDR1 MNHEY, CDR2 SVGAGI. The CDR3 runs to 15 residues. With 0 bases removed from V and 5 bases from J, the gap between germline ends came to 13 bases. CDR3 sequence: CASSYSRTLGTEAFF. DNA for the CDR3: TGTGCCAGCAGTTACTCTAGGACTCTAGGGACTGAAGCTTTCTTT.

This sequence joins TRBV4-1 and TRBJ1-3; D gene unclear. There are 15 residues in the CDR3. The V end lost 1 base, the J end lost 1 base, and 8 bases lay between the germline ends. CDR1 and CDR2 (germline): MGHRA, YSYEKL. As DNA, the CDR3 is TGCGCCAGCAGCCAAGTCTCGGGATCTGGAAACACCATATATTTT. This codes for CASSQVSGSGNTIYF.

V gene TRBV9 combines with J gene TRBJ1-2; TRBD1 might be the D (6 bases). The germline CDR1 and CDR2 sequences are SGDLS and YYNGEE. This CDR3 region has 16 residues. V was cut by 0 bases and J by 2 bases, with 14 bases left in between. The CDR3 sequence: CASSVAALGANYGYTF. The CDR3 DNA sequence: TGTGCCAGCAGCGTAGCGGCTCTGGGGGCGAACTATGGCTACACCTTC.

The V gene is TRBV10-3, the J gene TRBJ1-1; TRBD1 matches at 8 bases. The trim removed 5 bases at V and 10 bases at J, leaving 3 bases unmatched. This CDR3 contains 11 residues. The germline V gene encodes CDR1 ENHRY and CDR2 SYGVKD. The CDR3 protein is CAISPGTGAFF. CDR3 nucleotide sequence: TGTGCCATCAGTCCCGGGACAGGAGCTTTCTTT.

The gene calls are TRBV9 and TRBJ2-7; 8 nucleotides align to TRBD2. With V trimmed by 4 bases and J by 0 bases, 3 bases remained unmatched. Looked up from germline, CDR1 is SGDLS and CDR2 is YYNGEE. This CDR3 is built from 14 residues. Here the CDR3 DNA reads TGTGCCAGCAGCTATAGCGGGGACTCCTACGAGCAGTACTTC. Its protein product is CASSYSGDSYEQYF.

A single count supports this clone. CDR3 in DNA: TGTGCCAGCAGTTCCCAACCTGGGAGGGGGCGCCTACGAGAGACCCAGTACTTC. This gives the protein CASSSQPGRGRLRETQYF. V gene TRBV28 combines with J gene TRBJ2-5; D tentatively reads TRBD1 or TRBD2 (7 bases each). The V gene's germline CDR1 is MDHEN and CDR2 SYDVKM. Trimming took off 4 bases at V and 4 bases at J, with 25 bases between the two ends. This CDR3 is 18 amino acids long.

The V call is TRBV28, the J call TRBJ2-1, with 8 bases matching TRBD1. Germline V gene data show CDR1 as MDHEN and CDR2 as SYDVKM. CDR3 length: 14 amino acids. V shed 6 bases, J shed 3 bases, and the junction held 4 bases outside the gene matches. The CDR3 sequence: CASSLRGLYNEQFF. The CDR3 nucleotides read TGTGCCAGCAGCCTCAGGGGGCTCTACAATGAGCAGTTCTTC.